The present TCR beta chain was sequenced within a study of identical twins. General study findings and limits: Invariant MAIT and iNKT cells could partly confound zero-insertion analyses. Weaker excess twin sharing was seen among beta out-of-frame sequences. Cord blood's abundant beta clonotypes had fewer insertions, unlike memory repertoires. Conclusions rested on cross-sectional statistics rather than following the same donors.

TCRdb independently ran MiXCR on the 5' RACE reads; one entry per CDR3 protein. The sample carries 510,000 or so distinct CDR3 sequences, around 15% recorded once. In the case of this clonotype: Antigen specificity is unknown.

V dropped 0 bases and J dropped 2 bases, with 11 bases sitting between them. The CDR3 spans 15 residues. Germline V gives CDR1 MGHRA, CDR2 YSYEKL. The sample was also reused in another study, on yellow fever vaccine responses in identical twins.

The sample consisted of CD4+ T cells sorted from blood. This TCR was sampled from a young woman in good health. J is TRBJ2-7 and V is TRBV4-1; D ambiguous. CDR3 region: CASSQEGTAPYEQYF. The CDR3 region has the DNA TGCGCCAGCAGCCAAGAGGGTACGGCCCCCTACGAGCAGTACTTC.